A selection of T cell receptor beta chains follows, all from one sample in a study of cytomegalovirus exposure and HLA in healthy donors. The assay was immunoSEQ multiplex PCR, and TCRdb's table has in-frame clones only and misses some. The sample has roughly 57,000 clones, 93% seen once. Material: PBMCs. Receptor source: a woman younger than 35 in good health and CMV-seropositive. Both conserved end residues are part of each CDR3. A D gene is named only where the DNA matches it firmly. Not every row has a clone size; where given, it reads once, few, many or a size class.

V: TRBV13
length: 16
size: .
D: .
J: TRBJ2-5
CDR3: CASSLIRGRLMETQYF
DNA: TGTGCCAGCAGCTTGATTAGAGGCCGGTTGATGGAGACCCAGTACTTC

V: TRBV14
length: 15
size: .
D: TRBD1
J: TRBJ2-2
CDR3: CASSYQGQGTGELFF
DNA: TGTGCCAGCAGCTACCAAGGACAGGGGACCGGGGAGCTGTTTTTT

V: TRBV7-8
length: 16
size: .
D: .
J: TRBJ1-4
CDR3: CASSLVRQGSREKLFF
DNA: TGTGCCAGCAGCTTAGTTCGGCAGGGTTCCCGGGAAAAACTGTTTTTT

V: TRBV13
length: 15
size: .
D: .
J: TRBJ1-4
CDR3: CASSLRGLADEKLFF
DNA: TGTGCCAGCAGCTTAAGAGGGCTAGCTGATGAAAAACTGTTTTTT

V: TRBV9
length: 18
size: .
D: TRBD2
J: TRBJ2-3
CDR3: CASSPKTRGGAITDTQYF
DNA: TGTGCCAGCAGCCCAAAGACCCGGGGGGGGGCAATCACAGATACGCAGTATTTT

V: TRBV11-2
length: 15
size: .
D: .
J: TRBJ2-3
CDR3: CASSPLTGMGDTQYF
DNA: TGTGCCAGCAGCCCCTTGACAGGCATGGGAGATACGCAGTATTTT

V: TRBV2
length: 15
size: once
D: TRBD2
J: TRBJ2-7
CDR3: CASRARGGPSYEQYF
DNA: TGTGCCAGCAGAGCCCGGGGGGGCCCCTCCTACGAGCAGTACTTC

V: TRBV9
length: 14
size: .
D: .
J: TRBJ2-7
CDR3: CASSVEGELGEQYF
DNA: TGTGCCAGCAGCGTAGAGGGAGAACTGGGCGAGCAGTACTTC

V: TRBV27
length: 13
size: .
D: .
J: TRBJ1-5
CDR3: CASSLGGEQPQHF
DNA: TGTGCCAGCTCCCTGGGGGGAGAGCAGCCCCAGCATTTT

V: TRBV5-1
length: 17
size: .
D: .
J: TRBJ2-5
CDR3: CASSLLGVAANQETQYF
DNA: TGCGCCAGCAGCTTGCTGGGGGTAGCGGCCAACCAAGAGACCCAGTACTTC

V: TRBV10-3
length: 14
size: .
D: TRBD2
J: TRBJ2-7
CDR3: CAISETSGGYEQYF
DNA: TGTGCCATCAGTGAGACTAGCGGGGGGTACGAGCAGTACTTC

V: TRBV5-6
length: 13
size: .
D: .
J: TRBJ2-5
CDR3: CASSLVRGETQYF
DNA: TGTGCCAGCAGCTTGGTTCGGGGAGAGACCCAGTACTTC

V: TRBV28
length: 20
size: .
D: TRBD1
J: TRBJ1-2
CDR3: CASSLRDRGLVYERNYGYTF
DNA: TGTGCCAGCAGTTTAAGGGACAGGGGGTTAGTATACGAGAGGAACTATGGCTACACCTTC

V: TRBV7-2
length: 15
size: .
D: .
J: TRBJ2-4
CDR3: CASSLNGVAKNIQYF
DNA: TGTGCCAGCAGCTTAAACGGAGTAGCCAAAAACATTCAGTACTTC

V: TRBV29-1
length: 13
size: .
D: TRBD1
J: TRBJ2-7
CDR3: CSVEEGDSYEQYF
DNA: TGCAGCGTTGAAGAAGGGGACAGCTACGAGCAGTACTTC

V: TRBV11-2
length: 13
size: .
D: .
J: TRBJ1-1
CDR3: CASSFIWPTEAFF
DNA: TGTGCCAGCAGCTTTATATGGCCCACTGAAGCTTTCTTT

V: TRBV28
length: 14
size: .
D: .
J: TRBJ1-5
CDR3: CASSLGQQYQPQHF
DNA: TGTGCCAGCAGTTTAGGGCAGCAATATCAGCCCCAGCATTTT

V: TRBV29-1
length: 12
size: .
D: .
J: TRBJ2-3
CDR3: CSVDEGWDTQYF
DNA: TGCAGCGTTGATGAGGGTTGGGATACGCAGTATTTT

V: TRBV7-9
length: 19
size: .
D: TRBD2
J: TRBJ2-1
CDR3: CASSSSGTSGGVSYNEQFF
DNA: TGTGCCAGCAGCTCATCCGGGACTAGCGGGGGGGTCTCCTACAATGAGCAGTTCTTC

V: TRBV7-3
length: 13
size: .
D: TRBD1
J: TRBJ1-1
CDR3: CASSLNRGLGAFF
DNA: TGTGCCAGCAGCTTAAACAGGGGGCTAGGAGCTTTCTTT

V: TRBV7-9
length: 16
size: .
D: .
J: TRBJ2-7
CDR3: CASSSSPTGDSYEQYF
DNA: TGTGCCAGCAGCTCGTCTCCGACAGGCGACTCCTACGAGCAGTACTTC

V: TRBV7-2
length: 12
size: .
D: .
J: TRBJ1-3
CDR3: CASSLMTGTIYF
DNA: TGTGCCAGCAGCTTAATGACGGGCACCATATATTTT

V: TRBV4-1
length: 13
size: .
D: TRBD1
J: TRBJ1-2
CDR3: CASSQIAAEGATF
DNA: TGCGCCAGCAGCCAAATCGCTGCTGAGGGGGCCACCTTC

V: TRBV10-1
length: 15
size: .
D: .
J: TRBJ1-4
CDR3: CASSESVGGGEKLFF
DNA: TGCGCCAGCAGTGAGTCGGTCGGGGGAGGCGAAAAACTGTTTTTT

V: TRBV6-5
length: 14
size: .
D: .
J: TRBJ1-2
CDR3: CASSYSTGWGGYTF
DNA: TGTGCCAGCAGTTACTCCACAGGGTGGGGGGGCTACACCTTC

V: TRBV6-1
length: 18
size: .
D: TRBD2
J: TRBJ2-6
CDR3: CASSEASLGGPWANVLTF
DNA: TGTGCCAGCAGTGAAGCGTCCTTGGGAGGGCCATGGGCCAACGTCCTGACTTTC

V: TRBV13
length: 15
size: .
D: TRBD1
J: TRBJ2-2
CDR3: CASSLGDRDAGELFF
DNA: TGTGCCAGCAGCTTAGGGGACAGGGATGCCGGGGAGCTGTTTTTT

V: TRBV27
length: 13
size: .
D: TRBD2
J: TRBJ2-5
CDR3: CASSTVAGETQYF
DNA: TGTGCCAGCAGTACCGTAGCGGGAGAGACCCAGTACTTC

V: TRBV4-3
length: 15
size: .
D: TRBD1
J: TRBJ2-7
CDR3: CASSPSRTGAGEQYF
DNA: TGCGCCAGCAGCCCCAGCAGGACAGGGGCTGGCGAGCAGTACTTC

V: TRBV10-3
length: 16
size: once
D: TRBD2
J: TRBJ2-5
CDR3: CATSYGPVAGKETQYF
DNA: TGTGCCACATCGTACGGCCCGGTAGCGGGGAAAGAGACCCAGTACTTC

V: TRBV19
length: 14
size: .
D: TRBD1
J: TRBJ2-7
CDR3: CASSPYRDSYEQYF
DNA: TGTGCCAGTAGCCCTTACCGGGACAGCTACGAGCAGTACTTC

V: TRBV2
length: 16
size: .
D: TRBD1
J: TRBJ1-5
CDR3: CASSGPTGGTNQPQHF
DNA: TGTGCCAGCAGTGGACCTACAGGGGGTACCAATCAGCCCCAGCATTTT

V: TRBV2
length: 15
size: .
D: .
J: TRBJ1-6
CDR3: CASSSDTFSGSSLHF
DNA: TGTGCCAGCAGCTCCGACACCTTTTCTGGATCATCCCTCCACTTT

V: TRBV12-2
length: 17
size: .
D: .
J: TRBJ2-2
CDR3: CASRSERARGRAGELFF
DNA: TGTGCAAGTCGCTCCGAACGAGCCAGGGGGCGCGCCGGGGAGCTGTTTTTT

V: TRBV27
length: 17
size: once
D: TRBD2
J: TRBJ2-1
CDR3: CASTSAYTGGSYNEQFF
DNA: TGTGCCAGCACTAGCGCCTACACGGGAGGTTCCTACAATGAGCAGTTCTTC

V: TRBV11-2
length: 15
size: .
D: TRBD2
J: TRBJ2-1
CDR3: CASSIPSGGNNEQFF
DNA: TGTGCCAGCAGCATCCCTAGCGGGGGGAACAATGAGCAGTTCTTC

V: TRBV7-8
length: 17
size: .
D: TRBD2
J: TRBJ2-3
CDR3: CASSPWGTSGNTDTQYF
DNA: TGTGCCAGCAGCCCATGGGGCACTAGCGGAAACACAGATACGCAGTATTTT

V: TRBV21-1
length: 19
size: .
D: .
J: TRBJ1-2
CDR3: CASDYRIQVLIGINYGYTF
DNA: TGTGCCAGCGACTACAGAATCCAGGTCCTTATCGGAATTAACTATGGCTACACCTTC

V: TRBV6-5
length: 14
size: .
D: TRBD1
J: TRBJ2-7
CDR3: CASRGRDSSYEQYF
DNA: TGTGCCAGCAGGGGCCGGGACAGCTCCTACGAGCAGTACTTC

V: TRBV4-3
length: 15
size: .
D: TRBD1
J: TRBJ2-7
CDR3: CASSQVQGAAYEQYF
DNA: TGCGCCAGCAGCCAAGTTCAGGGGGCGGCTTACGAGCAGTACTTC

V: TRBV7-6
length: 16
size: .
D: .
J: TRBJ2-7
CDR3: CASSPFPQQVIDEQYF
DNA: TGTGCCAGCAGCCCCTTCCCCCAACAGGTTATCGACGAGCAGTACTTC